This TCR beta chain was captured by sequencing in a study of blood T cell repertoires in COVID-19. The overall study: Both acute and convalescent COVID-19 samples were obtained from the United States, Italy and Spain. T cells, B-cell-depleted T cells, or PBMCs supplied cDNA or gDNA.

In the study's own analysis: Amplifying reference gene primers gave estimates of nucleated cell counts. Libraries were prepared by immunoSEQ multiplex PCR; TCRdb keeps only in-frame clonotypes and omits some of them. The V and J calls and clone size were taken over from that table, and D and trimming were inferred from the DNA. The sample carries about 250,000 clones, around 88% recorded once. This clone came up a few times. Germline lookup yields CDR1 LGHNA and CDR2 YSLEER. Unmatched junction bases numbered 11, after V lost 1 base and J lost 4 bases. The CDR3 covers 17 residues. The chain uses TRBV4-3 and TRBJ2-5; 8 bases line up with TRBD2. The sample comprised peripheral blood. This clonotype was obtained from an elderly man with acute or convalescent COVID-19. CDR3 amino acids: CASSQVLAAGVGETQYF. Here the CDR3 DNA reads TGCGCCAGCAGCCAAGTCCTGGCAGCGGGAGTTGGAGAGACCCAGTACTTC.